This TCR beta chain is drawn from a study of T cell changes during pregnancy in multiple sclerosis. Sequenced by immunoSEQ multiplex PCR; TCRdb stores in-frame clones only, minus some. Counted here are more than 55,000 clones, around 94% occurring once; the ten biggest clones make up roughly 1.2%. The ends were cut back, 2 bases at V and 7 bases at J, with 17 bases in the middle. CDR1 SGHTA and CDR2 FQGNSA come from the germline V gene. The CDR3 sequence is 16 residues long. The sequencing used peripheral blood, collected in the third trimester of pregnancy. This receptor was taken from a female donor with multiple sclerosis, enrolled in a pregnancy study. The chain employs TRBV7-2 and TRBJ1-4; unclear D gene. The CDR3 DNA follows: TGTGCCAGCAGCTTATTTTCCTCTCCTCTGGCTGAAAAACTGTTTTTT. This encodes CASSLFSSPLAEKLFF. Combining the CDR3 with reference TRBV7-2 and TRBJ1-4 gives the whole variable domain GAGVSQSPSNKVTEKGKDVELRCDPISGHTALYWYRQSLGQGLEFLIYFQGNSAPDKSGLPSDRFSAERTGGSVSTLTIQRTQQEDSAVYLCASSLFSSPLAEKLFFGSGTQLSVL.